The clone carrying this T cell receptor (beta chain) was observed at least ten times. Its antigen is unidentified. The data stem from a study of early T cells in non-severe SARS-CoV-2 infection. Across the whole study: It was bulk RNA from unsorted whole blood that was sequenced, and the chains were unpaired. General study points: Anti-spike CD8 specificities were favored by VDJdb matching, whose results missed private and CD4 specificities.

Researchers attached unique molecular identifiers to individual cDNA molecules. In TCRdb, the 5' RACE reads were re-called with MiXCR into one record per CDR3 protein. The sample consists of about 45,000 distinct CDR3 sequences, roughly 12% of them appearing once. The V end was cut by 4 bases, the J end by 0 bases, with 7 bases between. The CDR3 extends over 14 amino acids. Germline-derived CDR1 and CDR2 are DFQATT and SNEGSKA (reference sequence). What was sequenced was whole blood. The chain combines TRBV20-1 with TRBJ2-6; D gene ambiguous. The clonotype comes from an adult who was a healthcare worker with PCR-confirmed SARS-CoV-2 infection or an uninfected control (not recorded which). The CDR3, as DNA: TGCAGTGCTACAGGAATCTCTGGGGCCAACGTCCTGACTTTC. It codes for CSATGISGANVLTF.